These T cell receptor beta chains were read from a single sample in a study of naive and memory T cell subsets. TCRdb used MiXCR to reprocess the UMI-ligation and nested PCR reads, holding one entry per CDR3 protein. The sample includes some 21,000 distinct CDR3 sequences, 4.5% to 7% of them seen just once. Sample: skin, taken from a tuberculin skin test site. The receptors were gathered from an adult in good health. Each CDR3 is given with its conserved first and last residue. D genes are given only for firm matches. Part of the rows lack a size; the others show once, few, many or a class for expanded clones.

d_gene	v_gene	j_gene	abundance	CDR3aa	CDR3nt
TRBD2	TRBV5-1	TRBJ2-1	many	CASSPTGLAKSEQFF	TGCGCCAGCAGCCCAACGGGACTAGCGAAGAGTGAGCAGTTCTTC
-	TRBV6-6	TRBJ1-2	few	CASSFTTVFYTF	TGTGCCAGCAGTTTTACGACGGTATTCTACACCTTC
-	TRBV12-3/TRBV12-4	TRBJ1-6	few	CASSSRQALYNSPLHF	TGTGCCAGCAGTTCCAGACAGGCTCTTTATAATTCACCCCTCCACTTT
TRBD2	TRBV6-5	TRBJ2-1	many	CASSSPVLGSGRDNEQFF	TGTGCCAGCAGTTCCCCCGTCTTGGGTAGCGGGAGGGACAATGAGCAGTTCTTC
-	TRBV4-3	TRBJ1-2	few	CASSQEGLLGQRNGYTF	TGCGCCAGCAGCCAAGAGGGTTTATTGGGGCAGAGGAATGGCTACACCTTC
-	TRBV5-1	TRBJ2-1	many	CASSLLPGTHHNEQFF	TGCGCCAGCAGCTTACTCCCCGGGACCCACCACAATGAGCAGTTCTTC
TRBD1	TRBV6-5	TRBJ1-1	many	CASSYKTGGGYGTEAFF	TGTGCCAGCAGTTACAAGACAGGGGGCGGGTACGGCACTGAAGCTTTCTTT
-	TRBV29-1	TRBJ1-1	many	CSVSDSGGSAFF	TGCAGCGTCTCGGATTCGGGGGGATCAGCTTTCTTT
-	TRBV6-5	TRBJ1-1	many	CASSYGGMNTEAFF	TGTGCCAGCAGTTACGGGGGTATGAACACTGAAGCTTTCTTT
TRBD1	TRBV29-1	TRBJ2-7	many	CSVEGDLRTGVGEQYF	TGCAGCGTTGAAGGGGACCTGAGGACAGGGGTGGGTGAGCAGTACTTC
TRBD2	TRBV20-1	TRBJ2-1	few	CSAATSGRIDEQFF	TGCAGTGCGGCGACTAGCGGGAGAATCGATGAGCAGTTCTTC
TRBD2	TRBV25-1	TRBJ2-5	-	CASSEYRGLAGPIQETQYF	TGTGCCAGCAGTGAATATAGGGGACTAGCGGGTCCAATCCAAGAGACCCAGTACTTC
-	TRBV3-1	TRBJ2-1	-	CASSQGEVEGEQFF	TGTGCCAGCAGCCAAGGAGAAGTTGAGGGTGAGCAGTTCTTC
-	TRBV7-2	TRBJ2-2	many	CASSLGGLDGELFF	TGTGCCAGCAGCTTAGGGGGGCTGGACGGGGAGCTGTTTTTT
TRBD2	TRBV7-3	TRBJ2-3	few	CASSPVSGGGDTQYF	TGTGCCAGCAGCCCCGTCAGCGGGGGGGGAGATACGCAGTATTTT
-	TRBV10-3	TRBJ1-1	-	CAISERGVNFAEAFF	TGTGCCATCAGTGAGAGGGGGGTCAATTTCGCTGAAGCTTTCTTT
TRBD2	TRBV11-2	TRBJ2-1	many	CASSPGTIYNEQFF	TGTGCCAGCAGCCCCGGGACTATCTACAATGAGCAGTTCTTC
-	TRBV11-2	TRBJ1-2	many	CASSSVYTDGYTF	TGTGCCAGCAGCTCCGTTTACACCGATGGCTACACCTTC